This T cell receptor (beta chain) was retrieved from a study of identifying expanded T cells in peripheral blood. Study results and caveats: Variance in clone template counts between roughly 2-week samples significantly increased with total template count across all healthy donors.

Sequencing used immunoSEQ multiplex PCR; TCRdb keeps in-frame clones, though not all of them. The repertoire has some 81,000 clones, 84% of them found once; the top ten carry 15% to 20%. Concerning this clone itself: The antigen is not known.

This CDR3 comprises 16 residues. Trimming left V 5 bases short and J 1 base short, with 16 bases between. The V gene's germline CDR1 is SGHAT and CDR2 FQNNGV. The chain combines TRBV11-2 with TRBJ2-3, with D maybe TRBD2 (7 bases). Sequencing input: blood. This sequence originates from a person between 18 and 75 years old in good health. The CDR3 sequence: CASSPWGGRGTDTQYF. The DNA of the CDR3 is TGTGCCAGCAGCCCTTGGGGGGGCCGGGGCACAGATACGCAGTATTTT.